These 7 T cell receptor beta chains were all obtained from the same sample, sequenced in a study of identical twins. TCRdb recomputed calls from the 5' RACE reads with MiXCR, one row per CDR3 protein. The data contain about 790,000 distinct CDR3 sequences, 18% of them singletons. These data were also reused for a study on T cells expressing NK-cell markers.

The source material was PBMCs. All receptors come from a woman aged 18-29 years in good health.

This clonotype appeared a few times. The gene calls are TRBV27 and TRBJ2-2; 8 bases map to TRBD1. V shed 6 bases, J shed 2 bases, and the junction held 5 bases outside the gene matches. Germline CDR1 is MNHEY and CDR2 is SMNVEV (reference sequence). This CDR3 has 15 residues. CDR3 DNA sequence: TGTGCCAGCAGAATTACAGGGGGAAACACCGGGGAGCTGTTTTTT. Its translation: CASRITGGNTGELFF.

The genes are TRBV6-1 and TRBJ2-3; 7 nucleotides align to TRBD2. After removal of 6 bases from V and 0 bases from J, the junction contained 6 bases not matched to a gene. The CDR3 loop spans 15 amino acids. The germline CDR1 and CDR2 sequences are MNHNS and SASEGT. CDR3 amino acids: CASSLGTTSTDTQYF. CDR3 DNA sequence: TGTGCCAGCAGCCTCGGGACTACCAGCACAGATACGCAGTATTTT.

This clonotype was seen at least ten times. The chain links TRBV12-3 or TRBV12-4 to TRBJ2-5; 15 nucleotides line up with TRBD2. This CDR3 is built from 15 residues. The trim removed 6 bases at V and 4 bases at J, leaving 3 bases unmatched. This chain's CDR3 is CASSLGLAGGETQYF. The CDR3 nucleotides read TGTGCCAGCAGCCTGGGACTAGCGGGGGGAGAGACCCAGTACTTC.

This chain connects TRBV5-1 to TRBJ1-4; D not certain. CDR1 SGHRS and CDR2 YFSETQ come from the germline V gene. The CDR3 contains 13 residues. V was cut by 1 base and J by 3 bases, with 4 bases left in between. The DNA for the CDR3 is TGCGCCAGCAGCTTGCTGGCTAATGAAAAACTGTTTTTT. Protein product: CASSLLANEKLFF. The complete variable domain, with remaining parts taken from reference TRBV5-1 and TRBJ1-4, reads KAGVTQTPRYLIKTRGQQVTLSCSPISGHRSVSWYQQTPGQGLQFLFEYFSETQRNKGNFPGRFSGRQFSNSRSEMNVSTLELGDSALYLCASSLLANEKLFFGSGTQLSVL.

The J gene is TRBJ2-3, the V gene TRBV20-1, with 11 bases matching TRBD2. Trimming removed 0 bases from V and 5 bases from J; junction bases left unmatched: 7. CDR3 size: 16 residues. Looked up from germline, CDR1 is DFQATT and CDR2 is SNEGSKA (reference sequence). This CDR3 reads CSARDPTSGKEDTQYF. Here the CDR3 DNA reads TGCAGTGCTAGAGACCCGACTAGCGGGAAGGAAGATACGCAGTATTTT.

The chain couples TRBV7-9 to TRBJ1-2, with D tentatively TRBD1 (5 bases). This CDR3 contains 14 residues. V was pared by 1 base and J by 4 bases, with 10 bases between. From germline, CDR1 is SEHNR and CDR2 FQNEAQ (reference sequence). Written as DNA, the CDR3 is TGTGCCAGCAGCTTAGAATTAGGGACCTATGGCTACACCTTC. Translating gives CASSLELGTYGYTF.

This clonotype was picked up a small number of times. The chain joins TRBV6-5 to TRBJ1-2; D uncertain. Deletions cut 1 base from V and 0 bases from J, with 15 bases between. The CDR3 covers 17 residues. Germline V gene data show CDR1 as MNHEY and CDR2 as SVGAGI. CDR3 sequence: CASSYLAETKPNYGYTF. CDR3 sequence (DNA): TGTGCCAGCAGTTACTTAGCAGAGACCAAGCCTAACTATGGCTACACCTTC.